Listed here are 15 T cell receptor beta chains from one sample, sequenced in a study of Ad26.COV2.S vaccination and SARS-CoV-2 variants. The treatment was: roughly 19 received Ad26.COV2.S at low or high dose, single or two shots; roughly 5 received placebo; per-sample allocation not given. The samples were gathered on day 63 after the first injection of vaccine or placebo. Generated by immunoSEQ multiplex PCR, the TCRdb table keeps only in-frame clones and is missing some. The table has roughly 410,000 clones, about 83% seen once. The starting material was peripheral blood, obtained in a trial of Ad26.COV2.S vaccine versus placebo. The origin of the receptors is a person between 18 and 60 years old who received the Ad26.COV2.S COVID-19 vaccine or a placebo.

This clone was counted between two and nine times. This sample includes further DNA sequences coding for the same CDR3. The gene calls are TRBV29-1 and TRBJ2-7; 7 nucleotides line up with TRBD1. This CDR3 contains 14 residues. Trimming took 0 bases from V and 3 from J; bases not matched to a gene: 5. Per germline, CDR1 SQVTM and CDR2 ANQGSEA. CDR3 bases: TGCAGCGTTGAAGAGGGGGACAGAGGCTACGAGCAGTACTTC. This codes for CSVEEGDRGYEQYF.

The sample holds one count of this clone. The chain uses TRBV2 and TRBJ2-2; the D gene is possibly TRBD2 (6 bases). CDR1 and CDR2 from the germline V gene are SNHLY and FYNNEI. V lost 1 base, J lost 0 bases, and 18 bases lay in between. This CDR3 spans 19 amino acids. CDR3 sequence (DNA): TGTGCCAGCAGTGAAGAAAATTCGACTAGTTTCGCGAACACCGGGGAGCTGTTTTTT. This translates into CASSEENSTSFANTGELFF.

This clone was observed a few times. This sequence joins TRBV7-9 and TRBJ2-7; TRBD1 or TRBD2 may be the D gene (6 bases each). Trimming left V 5 bases short and J 0 bases short, with 14 bases between. The CDR3 length is 15 residues. Germline V gene data show CDR1 as SEHNR and CDR2 as FQNEAQ (reference sequence). The CDR3 sequence: CASSPRGPDSYEQYF. The CDR3 DNA reads as TGTGCCAGCAGCCCCCGGGGGCCGGACTCCTACGAGCAGTACTTC.

The J gene is TRBJ2-1, the V gene TRBV6-5, with a possible D match to TRBD1 (5 bases). The CDR3 is made up of 14 amino acids. Germline lookup yields CDR1 MNHEY and CDR2 SVGAGI. V gave up 9 bases and J gave up 8 bases, with 20 bases separating them. CDR3 coding DNA: TGTGCCAGTATCAGGGATCTGAGTGAGCATGAGCAGTTCTTC. It codes for CASIRDLSEHEQFF.

This chain connects TRBV29-1 to TRBJ2-3, with D possibly matching TRBD2 (5 bases). Trimming took 4 bases from V and 2 from J, leaving 7 bases between them. The CDR3 is 12 amino acids. Looked up from germline, CDR1 is SQVTM and CDR2 is ANQGSEA. CDR3 in amino acids: CSVGAATDTQYF. In DNA form, the CDR3 reads TGCAGCGTTGGAGCGGCCACAGATACGCAGTATTTT.

This sequence joins TRBV7-3 and TRBJ1-2; TRBD1 matches at 10 bases. The germline CDR1 and CDR2 sequences are SGHTA and FQGTGA. V trimming: 5 bases; J trimming: 7 bases; junction bases outside the gene matches: 10. The CDR3 has 15 residues. The CDR3 region is CASSLVGQGITGYTF. In DNA, the CDR3 is TGTGCCAGCAGCCTTGTGGGACAGGGGATCACTGGCTACACCTTC.

The V call is TRBV19, the J call TRBJ2-4, with D perhaps TRBD1 (6 bases). V gave up 6 bases and J gave up 6 bases, with 15 bases separating them. This CDR3 contains 14 residues. The germline V gene encodes CDR1 LNHDA and CDR2 SQIVND (reference sequence). The CDR3 DNA is TGTGCCAGTAGCTTCCAGGGGACCCTAAACATTCAGTACTTC. Protein sequence: CASSFQGTLNIQYF.

At least ten counts were recorded for this clone. J is TRBJ2-7 and V is TRBV5-4; D is unresolved. The CDR3 loop spans 14 amino acids. Germline loops: CDR1 SGHNT, CDR2 YYREEE (reference sequence). V lost 3 bases and J 2 bases, leaving 12 bases between the germline ends. The CDR3 spells CASSSGRGTYEQYF. The CDR3 DNA reads TGTGCCAGCAGCTCCGGACGAGGAACCTACGAGCAGTACTTC.

The V call is TRBV11-2, the J call TRBJ1-1; tentative D call: TRBD1 (5 bases). This CDR3 is 13 amino acids long. Germline V gene sequence: CDR1 SGHAT, CDR2 FQNNGV. V was pared by 5 bases and J by 8 bases, with 15 bases between. The CDR3 region is CASSPRLRGEAFF. In DNA form, the CDR3 reads TGTGCCAGCAGCCCCCGTTTGAGGGGAGAAGCTTTCTTT.

The rearrangement links TRBV5-6 to TRBJ1-5, with a weak D call TRBD1 (5 bases). CDR3 length equals 17 residues. V shed 3 bases and J shed 4 bases, with 20 bases lying between them. Germline CDR1 SGHDT, CDR2 YYEEEE. The CDR3, as DNA: TGTGCCAGCAGCTCTCCACTCGACCGACAGAGTAATCAGCCCCAGCATTTT. Protein: CASSSPLDRQSNQPQHF.

This sequence joins TRBV3-1 (or the pseudogene TRBV3-2) and TRBJ2-1; D is undetermined. V lost 0 bases, J lost 4 bases, and 10 bases lay in between. The CDR3 is 15 residues long. CDR1 and CDR2 from the germline V gene are LGHDT and YNNKEL (reference sequence). The CDR3 is CASSQDSAAYNEQFF. The CDR3 coding sequence is TGTGCCAGCAGCCAAGATTCCGCGGCTTACAATGAGCAGTTCTTC.

The count of this clone is one. Here the CDR3 DNA reads TGTGCCAGCAGTAGGACGGATAACTATGGCTACACCTTC. Translating it yields CASSRTDNYGYTF. V usage is TRBV6-6 and J usage is TRBJ1-2; D unclear. This CDR3 comprises 13 residues. Germline assignment: CDR1 MNHNY and CDR2 SVGAGI (reference sequence). Deletions cut 5 bases from V and 1 base from J, with 8 bases between.

This clone was seen only a few times. This chain uses TRBV7-2 with TRBJ1-1, with 8 bases fitting TRBD1. Germline CDR1 and CDR2: SGHTA and FQGNSA. Trimming took 4 bases from V and 4 from J; bases not matched to a gene: 5. The CDR3 totals 14 residues. The CDR3 DNA follows: TGTGCCAGCAGCTACGACAGGGGTGGCACTGAAGCTTTCTTT. Its translation is CASSYDRGGTEAFF.

The sample holds a few counts of this clone. The rearrangement uses TRBV3-1 (or the pseudogene TRBV3-2) and TRBJ1-6, with D hard to call. The germline gives CDR1 LGHDT, CDR2 YNNKEL (reference sequence). The CDR3 extends over 16 amino acids. V lost 3 bases and J lost 9, with 18 bases in between. Here the CDR3 reads CASSQAGGFGSSPLHF. DNA for the CDR3: TGTGCCAGCAGCCAGGCGGGAGGGTTCGGCAGTTCACCCCTCCACTTT.

V usage is TRBV12-3 or TRBV12-4 and J usage is TRBJ1-2; 7 bases line up with TRBD1. J gave up 2 bases and V 6 bases, and 3 bases lay outside the gene matches. The CDR3 extends over 13 amino acids. CDR3 loop: CASSQGVNYGYTF. The CDR3 nucleotides read TGTGCCAGCAGCCAGGGGGTCAACTATGGCTACACCTTC.